The 27 T cell receptor beta chains listed next were all sequenced from one sample in a study of blood T cell repertoires in COVID-19. The protocol was immunoSEQ multiplex PCR, while the TCRdb copy is restricted to in-frame clones and leaves out a portion. The sample carries about 84,000 clones, 65% to 85% recorded once. Sequences were obtained from peripheral blood. The receptors come from a woman older than 75 with acute or convalescent COVID-19.

This rearrangement joins TRBV29-1 to TRBJ2-3; 10 bases match TRBD2. CDR1 and CDR2 from the germline V gene are SQVTM and ANQGSEA. This CDR3 contains 15 residues. V lost 3 bases, J lost 4 bases, and 7 bases stayed unmatched. In nucleotides, the CDR3 is TGCAGCGTTGATTGGAGCGGGAGGGCCGCAGATACGCAGTATTTT. Protein: CSVDWSGRAADTQYF.

The chain recombines TRBV7-9 with TRBJ2-2, with unresolved D. This CDR3 is built from 14 residues. V gave up 4 bases and J gave up 5 bases, with 11 bases separating them. From germline, CDR1 is SEHNR and CDR2 FQNEAQ (reference sequence). As DNA, the CDR3 is TGTGCCAGCAGCTACCTCACCCGGACCGGGGAGCTGTTTTTT. Translated: CASSYLTRTGELFF. The variable domain in full, completed from reference TRBV7-9 and TRBJ2-2, reads DTGVSQNPRHKITKRGQNVTFRCDPISEHNRLYWYRQTLGQGPEFLTYFQNEAQLEKSRLLSDRFSAERPKGSFSTLEIQRTEQGDSAMYLCASSYLTRTGELFFGEGSRLTVL.

This chain joins TRBV6-2 or TRBV6-3 and TRBJ2-3; D is uncertain. Germline V lookup: CDR1 MNHEY, CDR2 SVGEGT. This CDR3 is 12 amino acids long. Trimming shortened V by 6 bases and J by 5 bases, and 9 bases separated the two germline ends. The CDR3 region is CASSRAEDTQYF. The CDR3 region has the DNA TGTGCCAGCAGCCGGGCCGAAGATACGCAGTATTTT.

Written as DNA, the CDR3 is TGTGCCAGCCAAACTGCGAACACTGAAGCTTTCTTT. Its translation: CASQTANTEAFF. The rearrangement links TRBV2 to TRBJ1-1; no clear D gene. The CDR3 has 12 residues. V was cut by 8 bases and J by 1 base, with 8 bases left in between. Looked up from germline, CDR1 is SNHLY and CDR2 is FYNNEI.

This clone was recorded once. This chain uses TRBV7-2 with TRBJ2-3; D possibly corresponds to TRBD1 (6 bases). Trimming stripped 6 bases from V and 6 bases from J, with 16 bases between. CDR1 is SGHTA and CDR2 is FQGNSA in the germline V gene. This CDR3 has 14 amino acids. CDR3 residues: CASRPLRGTDTQYF. The DNA of the CDR3 is TGTGCCAGCAGACCCCTAAGGGGGACGGATACGCAGTATTTT.

The gene calls are TRBV4-1 and TRBJ1-1; D ambiguous. CDR3 size: 14 residues. Per the germline V gene, CDR1 is MGHRA and CDR2 is YSYEKL. V lost 2 bases to trimming and J lost 5 bases, with 12 bases between them. The CDR3 region has the DNA TGCGCCAGCAGCCAAATTGACCGGGAAACTGAAGCTTTCTTT. This codes for CASSQIDRETEAFF.

CDR3 DNA sequence: TGTGCCAGCAGTTTATCTTTAGCGGGAGGGCCGGAATATTTT. Amino acid sequence: CASSLSLAGGPEYF. The chain combines TRBV28 with TRBJ2-3; 11 nucleotides match TRBD2. This CDR3 region has 14 residues. V lost 1 base to trimming and J lost 15 bases; unmatched junction nucleotides: 9. Germline lookup yields CDR1 MDHEN and CDR2 SYDVKM. Based on the CDR3 plus reference TRBV28 and TRBJ2-3, the full variable domain is DVKVTQSSRYLVKRTGEKVFLECVQDMDHENMFWYRQDPGLGLRLIYFSYDVKMKEKGDIPEGYSVSREKKERFSLILESASTNQTSMYLCASSLSLAGGPEYFGPGTRLTVL.

This sequence joins TRBV30 and TRBJ2-3; maybe TRBD2 (6 bases). The CDR3 spans 13 residues. Looked up from germline, CDR1 is GTSNPN and CDR2 is SVGIG (reference sequence). V was clipped by 3 bases and J by 0 bases, with 7 bases between them. The CDR3 region is CAWSGGSTDTQYF. The CDR3 DNA reads TGTGCCTGGAGCGGGGGTAGCACAGATACGCAGTATTTT.

V is TRBV5-1 and J is TRBJ2-2; 8 bases line up with TRBD1. Germline V gene lookup returns CDR1 SGHRS and CDR2 YFSETQ. This CDR3 region has 18 residues. The V segment lost 0 bases and the J segment 6 bases; nucleotides outside the gene matches: 13. CDR3 residues: CASSLALPGQGRPGELFF. DNA of the CDR3: TGCGCCAGCAGCTTGGCCCTCCCCGGACAGGGTAGACCCGGGGAGCTGTTTTTT. Supplemented by reference TRBV5-1 and TRBJ2-2, the full variable domain reads KAGVTQTPRYLIKTRGQQVTLSCSPISGHRSVSWYQQTPGQGLQFLFEYFSETQRNKGNFPGRFSGRQFSNSRSEMNVSTLELGDSALYLCASSLALPGQGRPGELFFGEGSRLTVL.

In this sample, this clone turned up a few times. V usage is TRBV7-9 and J usage is TRBJ1-6, with TRBD1 matching over 8 bases. Germline values: CDR1 SEHNR, CDR2 FQNEAQ (reference sequence). V lost 9 bases, J lost 7 bases, and 14 bases stayed unmatched. This CDR3 has 16 residues. For the CDR3, the DNA is TGTGCCAGTGGGACAGGTGCCGCAGAAGGGAATTCACCCCTCCACTTT. It is translated as CASGTGAAEGNSPLHF.

The chain joins TRBV5-4 to TRBJ2-7, with a tentative D call TRBD2 (6 bases). Germline values: CDR1 SGHNT, CDR2 YYREEE (reference sequence). V was trimmed by 4 bases and J by 3 bases, leaving 8 bases between them. CDR3 size: 12 residues. CDR3 coding DNA: TGTGCCAGCAGCAAGGACTACTACGAGCAGTACTTC. Protein product: CASSKDYYEQYF.

A remark on this clone: One end of the junction varies from germline; a read error may be responsible. The chain couples TRBV6-1 to TRBJ2-7; D is possibly TRBD1 or TRBD2 (7 bases each). CDR1 and CDR2 from the germline V gene are MNHNS and SASEGT. The CDR3 has 14 residues. The CDR3 DNA reads as TGTGCCAGCAGGGAAGACAGGGAGGGTTACGAGCAGTACTTC. Encoded protein: CASREDREGYEQYF.

In its sample, this clone was seen once. The J gene is TRBJ2-2, the V gene TRBV28; D gene ambiguous. CDR1 and CDR2 from the germline V gene are MDHEN and SYDVKM. The CDR3 loop spans 15 amino acids. V lost 3 bases and J 2 bases, leaving 10 bases between the germline ends. The CDR3, as DNA: TGTGCCAGCAGTTTTCTACAGATTAACACCGGGGAGCTGTTTTTT. As protein: CASSFLQINTGELFF.

The V and J genes are TRBV10-2 and TRBJ2-1; 11 bases line up with TRBD2. The CDR3 consists of 14 residues. Germline V gene sequence: CDR1 WSHSY, CDR2 SAAADI. After removal of 5 bases from V and 7 bases from J, the junction contained 4 bases not matched to a gene. The CDR3 loop is CASSSSGRSNEQFF. The CDR3 DNA reads TGCGCCAGCAGTTCTAGCGGGAGGTCAAATGAGCAGTTCTTC.

V and J are TRBV5-1 and TRBJ1-4, with D tentatively TRBD1 (5 bases). Germline values: CDR1 SGHRS, CDR2 YFSETQ. The CDR3 runs 14 residues. V was shortened by 4 bases and J by 5 bases, with 12 bases between the two germline ends. CDR3 sequence: CASSQGGGNEKLFF. The CDR3 nucleotides read TGCGCCAGCAGCCAAGGTGGGGGGAATGAAAAACTGTTTTTT.

The rearrangement uses TRBV7-9 and TRBJ2-2; 9 bases are shared with TRBD1. V dropped 6 bases and J dropped 2; count of bases not matched to a gene: 4. The CDR3 contains 15 residues. Germline values: CDR1 SEHNR, CDR2 FQNEAQ (reference sequence). The DNA for the CDR3 is TGTGCCAGCAGACAGGGGGCCGGCAACACCGGGGAGCTGTTTTTT. Translating it yields CASRQGAGNTGELFF.

The gene calls are TRBV19 and TRBJ2-7; D is perhaps TRBD1 (5 bases). V was shortened by 1 base and J by 6 bases, with 13 bases between the two germline ends. From germline, CDR1 is LNHDA and CDR2 SQIVND (reference sequence). This CDR3 spans 14 amino acids. In DNA, the CDR3 is TGTGCCAGTAGTATAGCACCCTCAGGGCGCGAGCAGTACTTC. This gives the protein CASSIAPSGREQYF.

A note on this clone: Other DNA sequences of this sample code for an identical CDR3. The CDR3 loop reads CASSIQGANTGELFF. Here the CDR3 DNA reads TGTGCCAGTAGTATCCAGGGGGCGAACACCGGGGAGCTGTTTTTT. The V and J genes are TRBV19 and TRBJ2-2, with 7 bases aligning to TRBD1. Germline CDR1 LNHDA, CDR2 SQIVND (reference sequence). This CDR3 region has 15 residues. Trimming at V came to 3 bases and at J to 0 bases, leaving 1 base not matched to a gene.

J is TRBJ1-6 and V is TRBV19; D may be TRBD1 (5 bases). CDR1 and CDR2 (germline): LNHDA, SQIVND (reference sequence). V dropped 2 bases and J dropped 7 bases, with 9 bases sitting between them. CDR3 size: 14 residues. In DNA, the CDR3 is TGTGCCAGTAGTATACAGGGAGGGAATTCACCCCTCCACTTT. This encodes CASSIQGGNSPLHF.

This clone is a singleton in its sample. The chain recombines TRBV2 with TRBJ2-1; 8 bases are shared with TRBD2. Germline lookup yields CDR1 SNHLY and CDR2 FYNNEI. This CDR3 region has 13 residues. V gave up 0 bases and J gave up 15 bases; unmatched junction bases: 7. The CDR3 reads CASSEAESGRRFF. DNA of the CDR3: TGTGCCAGCAGTGAAGCGGAGAGCGGGAGAAGGTTCTTC.

This clone was seen a handful of times. The chain employs TRBV28 and TRBJ2-7; D is ambiguous. Germline loops: CDR1 MDHEN, CDR2 SYDVKM. The CDR3 contains 15 residues. The V end was cut by 1 base, the J end by 0 bases, with 10 bases between. The DNA for the CDR3 is TGTGCCAGCAGTTTATTGGGCCAGGCCTCCTACGAGCAGTACTTC. Protein product: CASSLLGQASYEQYF.

J is TRBJ2-2 and V is TRBV6-6; possibly TRBD1 or TRBD2 for D (5 bases each). CDR3 length equals 13 residues. The germline CDR1 and CDR2 sequences are MNHNY and SVGAGI (reference sequence). The V end was cut by 5 bases, the J end by 8 bases, with 12 bases between. The CDR3 DNA follows: TGTGCCAGCAGTCGGGGCCAAAGAGGGGAGCTGTTTTTT. Its protein is CASSRGQRGELFF.

This clone was observed once. This chain links TRBV9 with TRBJ2-1, with 10 bases identical to TRBD1. The J segment lost 8 bases and the V segment lost 2 bases, leaving 4 bases of the junction unmatched. CDR1 SGDLS and CDR2 YYNGEE come from the germline V gene. The length of the CDR3 is 14 residues. The CDR3 loop reads CASSVRQGADEQFF. DNA for the CDR3: TGTGCCAGCAGCGTCCGACAGGGGGCCGATGAGCAGTTCTTC.

V is TRBV18 and J is TRBJ2-3; TRBD2 aligns across 8 bases. This CDR3 comprises 14 residues. V lost 5 bases, J lost 1 base, and 2 bases stayed unmatched. CDR1 is KGHSH and CDR2 is LQKENI in the germline V gene. The CDR3 region is CASSIGRGTDTQYF. As DNA, the CDR3 is TGTGCCAGCTCAATCGGGAGGGGCACAGATACGCAGTATTTT.

The chain is built from TRBV10-3 and TRBJ1-6, with 12 nucleotides matching TRBD1. The V and J ends lost 0 bases and 9 bases, in that order; junction bases with no gene match: 6. The CDR3 is made up of 17 amino acids. Germline values: CDR1 ENHRY, CDR2 SYGVKD. The CDR3 loop is CAISESGTGGISSPLHF. For the CDR3, the DNA is TGTGCCATCAGTGAGTCGGGGACAGGGGGCATCAGTTCACCCCTCCACTTT.

This clone was detected once. The chain combines TRBV5-1 with TRBJ2-5; 7 positions match TRBD1. There are 14 residues in the CDR3. Unmatched junction bases numbered 6, after V lost 4 bases and J lost 3 bases. Germline values: CDR1 SGHRS, CDR2 YFSETQ. The CDR3: CASSKRGQEETQYF. CDR3 coding DNA: TGCGCCAGCAGCAAAAGGGGGCAGGAAGAGACCCAGTACTTC.

The chain uses TRBV5-1 and TRBJ2-3; TRBD2 matches at 11 bases. Trimming took 4 bases from V and 6 from J; bases not matched to a gene: 10. This CDR3 region has 16 residues. Germline V CDR1 and CDR2: SGHRS, YFSETQ. As DNA, the CDR3 is TGCGCCAGCAGCGGAGTGACTAGCGGGAATTCGGATACGCAGTATTTT. Its protein product is CASSGVTSGNSDTQYF.